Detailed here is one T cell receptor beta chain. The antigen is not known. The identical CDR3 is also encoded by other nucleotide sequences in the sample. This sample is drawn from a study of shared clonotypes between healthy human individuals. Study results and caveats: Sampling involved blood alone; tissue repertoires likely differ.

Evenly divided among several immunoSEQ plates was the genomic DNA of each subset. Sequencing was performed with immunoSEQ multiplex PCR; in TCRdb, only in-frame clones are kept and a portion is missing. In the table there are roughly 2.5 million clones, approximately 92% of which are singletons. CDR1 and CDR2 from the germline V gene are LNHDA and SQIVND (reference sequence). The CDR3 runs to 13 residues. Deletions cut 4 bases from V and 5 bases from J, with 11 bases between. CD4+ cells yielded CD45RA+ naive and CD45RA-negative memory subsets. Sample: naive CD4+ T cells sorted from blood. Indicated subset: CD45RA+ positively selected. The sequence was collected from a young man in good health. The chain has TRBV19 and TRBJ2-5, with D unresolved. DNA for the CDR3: TGTGCCAGTAGTACTGTCCGGCAGGAGACCCAGTACTTC. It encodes CASSTVRQETQYF.